The clone carrying this T cell receptor (beta chain) was seen ten or more times. As yet, its antigen is unknown. The data originate from a study of T cells after yellow fever vaccination. Study overall: Fractions containing few cells were prepared with SMART-Seq v4 Ultra Low Input. Findings of the study overall: In post-booster samples, most primary-vaccination clones reappeared (about 95% CD4, 75% to 90% CD8). The CD4 compartment and the CD8 compartment contained a small share of clonotypes in common.

In making TCR cDNA, 5'RACE template switching added a universal primer site and UMIs to it. TCRdb ran MiXCR on the 5' RACE reads and lists one entry per CDR3 protein. This table holds hundreds of thousands of distinct CDR3 sequences, less than 15% found once. This material consisted of PBMCs, taken on the day of the yellow fever booster vaccination. This clonotype was obtained from a man aged 25 to 40 who received the YFV17D yellow fever vaccine.

DNA for the CDR3: TGTGCCAGCAGCGCAAACGGCGGGATGGATACGCAGTATTTT. Translating gives CASSANGGMDTQYF. The chain uses TRBV7-2 and TRBJ2-3, with a weak D call TRBD2 (6 bases). V dropped 5 bases and J dropped 6 bases, with 15 bases sitting between them. The germline gives CDR1 SGHTA, CDR2 FQGNSA. There are 14 residues in the CDR3.